The 8 T cell receptor beta chains listed next were all sequenced from one sample in a study of T cells after posttransplantation cyclophosphamide. Sequencing was performed with immunoSEQ multiplex PCR; in TCRdb, only in-frame clones are kept and a portion is missing. The sample carries 25,000 to 35,000 clones, over 85% recorded once. Sequenced material: PBMCs. The receptors here all came from a woman aged 40 to 50 with a blood cancer, CMV-positive, and with a related stem cell donor.

The rearrangement uses TRBV7-9 and TRBJ1-2; 11 bases line up with TRBD1. Looked up from germline, CDR1 is SEHNR and CDR2 is FQNEAQ (reference sequence). The trim removed 1 base at V and 1 base at J, leaving 2 bases unmatched. The CDR3 extends over 16 amino acids. CDR3 DNA: TGTGCCAGCAGCTTAGGGACAGGGGGCGTTAACTATGGCTACACCTTC. Encoded protein: CASSLGTGGVNYGYTF.

V and J are TRBV5-4 and TRBJ2-2; D ambiguous. In germline, CDR1 is SGHNT, CDR2 YYREEE (reference sequence). V was pared by 3 bases and J by 5 bases, with 8 bases between. CDR3 length: 13 residues. This CDR3 is CASSYTATGELFF. For the CDR3, the DNA is TGTGCCAGCAGCTATACAGCAACCGGGGAGCTGTTTTTT.

A single count supports this clone. The chain employs TRBV9 and TRBJ2-5; 11 nucleotides agree with TRBD1. With V trimmed by 4 bases and J by 5 bases, 7 bases remained unmatched. Germline assignment: CDR1 SGDLS and CDR2 YYNGEE. The CDR3 loop spans 15 amino acids. The CDR3 DNA reads TGTGCCAGCAGCCCACGGACAGGGGGCCAGGAGACCCAGTACTTC. Its protein is CASSPRTGGQETQYF.

This sequence joins TRBV6-5 and TRBJ1-1, with D tentatively TRBD1 (5 bases). V was pared by 7 bases and J by 5 bases, with 17 bases between. Germline CDR1 and CDR2: MNHEY and SVGAGI. The CDR3 is 14 residues long. The CDR3 region is CASISPGGSTEAFF. The CDR3 nucleotides are TGTGCCAGCATCTCCCCGGGGGGGTCAACTGAAGCTTTCTTT.

This sequence joins TRBV5-1 and TRBJ1-1, with TRBD1 as a possible D gene (6 bases). This CDR3 contains 14 residues. Per the germline V gene, CDR1 is SGHRS and CDR2 is YFSETQ. V was clipped by 2 bases and J by 3 bases, with 11 bases between them. The CDR3 nucleotides are TGCGCCAGCAGCTTTACAGGGAGTGACACTGAAGCTTTCTTT. Translating gives CASSFTGSDTEAFF.

V and J are TRBV28 and TRBJ2-2, with no clear D. V was clipped by 5 bases and J by 1 base, with 11 bases between them. The CDR3 covers 15 residues. Germline CDR1 and CDR2: MDHEN and SYDVKM. DNA of the CDR3: TGTGCCAGCAGTGGCTCCCAGGAGAACACCGGGGAGCTGTTTTTT. Its protein is CASSGSQENTGELFF.

The chain couples TRBV10-3 to TRBJ2-3; 8 bases align to TRBD2. The V gene's germline CDR1 is ENHRY and CDR2 SYGVKD. V dropped 10 bases and J dropped 0; count of bases not matched to a gene: 3. This CDR3 has 13 residues. The CDR3 here is CATGLASTDTQYF. The CDR3 region has the DNA TGTGCCACCGGACTAGCTAGCACAGATACGCAGTATTTT.

The chain links TRBV5-1 to TRBJ1-1, with TRBD1 matching 8 bases. The CDR3 consists of 14 residues. The germline V gene has CDR1 SGHRS and CDR2 YFSETQ. The V and J ends lost 0 bases and 5 bases, in that order; junction bases with no gene match: 3. CDR3 DNA sequence: TGCGCCAGCAGCTTGGTGACAGGGGAGACTGAAGCTTTCTTT. This sequence encodes CASSLVTGETEAFF.